This entry lists 17 T cell receptor beta chains sequenced from one sample in a study of shared clonotypes between healthy human individuals. Measured with immunoSEQ multiplex PCR; TCRdb has only the in-frame clones, and not every one. Altogether approximately 2.5 million clones are present, around nine tenths being singletons, with the ten largest covering about 0.13%. Specimen: naive CD4+ T cells sorted from blood. The subset was: CD45RA+ positively selected. The receptor source for this set is a man aged 18-30 years in good health.

In the case of this clone: Other nucleotide sequences from this sample produce the same CDR3. The chain uses TRBV30 and TRBJ2-7, with D possibly TRBD2 on 6 matching bases. This CDR3 is built from 11 residues. Between the trimmed V and J ends, which lost 0 bases and 6 bases, there was a span of 6 bases. CDR1 GTSNPN and CDR2 SVGIG come from the germline V gene (reference sequence). The CDR3 loop is CAWSVAGEQYF. CDR3 in DNA: TGTGCCTGGAGTGTAGCGGGCGAGCAGTACTTC.

This clone has just one count. This sample also contains other DNA sequences that code for the same CDR3. As DNA, the CDR3 is TGTGCCAGCAGTCCGGGGCAAGAGACCCAGTACTTC. It specifies CASSPGQETQYF. The J gene is TRBJ2-5, the V gene TRBV6-6, with D perhaps matching TRBD2 (5 bases). CDR1 and CDR2 from the germline V gene are MNHNY and SVGAGI (reference sequence). The CDR3 has 12 amino acids. V lost 5 bases to trimming and J lost 2 bases, with 6 bases between them.

The CDR3 sequence is CASSSDASRTGELFF. Written as DNA, the CDR3 is TGCGCCAGCAGCTCTGATGCTAGTCGCACCGGGGAGCTGTTTTTT. The genes are TRBV5-1 and TRBJ2-2; D is unclear. The V and J ends lost 3 bases and 4 bases respectively, with 13 bases between them. Germline CDR1 SGHRS, CDR2 YFSETQ. CDR3 length equals 15 residues. The full variable domain, rest sourced from reference TRBV5-1 and TRBJ2-2, is KAGVTQTPRYLIKTRGQQVTLSCSPISGHRSVSWYQQTPGQGLQFLFEYFSETQRNKGNFPGRFSGRQFSNSRSEMNVSTLELGDSALYLCASSSDASRTGELFFGEGSRLTVL.

The chain joins TRBV29-1 to TRBJ2-3; 10 nucleotides line up with TRBD1. Unmatched junction bases numbered 12, after V lost 4 bases and J lost 5 bases. This CDR3 has 16 amino acids. CDR1 and CDR2 (germline): SQVTM, ANQGSEA. The CDR3 bases are TGCAGCGTTGCAGAGACAGGGGGCGGTAGAGGAGATACGCAGTATTTT. Protein sequence: CSVAETGGGRGDTQYF.

To note about this clone: The sample has other DNA sequences that encode this CDR3 too. The V gene is TRBV5-1, the J gene TRBJ2-7; 7 bases are a match to TRBD2. CDR1 is SGHRS and CDR2 is YFSETQ in the germline V gene. The CDR3 is 14 residues long. V lost 0 bases, J lost 4 bases, and 4 bases stayed unmatched. CDR3 residues: CASSLGGSGYEQYF. Here the CDR3 DNA reads TGCGCCAGCAGCTTGGGCGGGAGTGGTTACGAGCAGTACTTC.

Remarks on this clone: The same CDR3 also results from other DNA sequences found in this sample. The chain has TRBV11-2 and TRBJ1-3; D gene ambiguous. In germline, CDR1 is SGHAT, CDR2 FQNNGV. V gave up 5 bases and J gave up 0 bases, with 8 bases separating them. This CDR3 has 14 residues. CDR3 sequence reads: CASSLGVSGNTIYF. CDR3 nucleotides: TGTGCCAGCAGCCTCGGAGTCTCTGGAAACACCATATATTTT.

The chain links TRBV19 to TRBJ2-7, with D perhaps matching TRBD2 (5 bases). The length of the CDR3 is 14 residues. CDR1 is LNHDA, CDR2 SQIVND, per germline (reference sequence). V was cut by 6 bases and J by 4 bases, with 16 bases left in between. DNA of the CDR3: TGTGCCAGTAGCCCCGGTGAGGGTGGGTACGAGCAGTACTTC. It yields the protein CASSPGEGGYEQYF.

The rearrangement uses TRBV12-2 and TRBJ1-5; the table gives TRBD1 as D, unverified against the DNA. TRBV12-2 counts as a pseudogene. CDR3 length: 17 residues. The CDR3 region is CASRQPGTGLMDQPQHF. As DNA, the CDR3 is TGTGCAAGTCGCCAGCCCGGGACAGGGCTTATGGATCAGCCCCAGCATTTT.

On this clone: The same CDR3 can be traced to other DNA sequences in this sample. The CDR3 protein is CASSLATNTEAFF. The CDR3 DNA reads as TGTGCCAGCAGCTTAGCCACGAACACTGAAGCTTTCTTT. The chain joins TRBV7-9 to TRBJ1-1; D not certain. This CDR3 is 13 amino acids long. Deletions cut 0 bases from V and 1 base from J, with 3 bases between. CDR1 SEHNR and CDR2 FQNEAQ come from the germline V gene (reference sequence).

This clone has only one observation. V gene TRBV11-2 combines with J gene TRBJ2-3, with D maybe TRBD2 (7 bases). This CDR3 contains 17 residues. Deletions cut 1 base from V and 0 bases from J, with 14 bases between. Germline CDR1 SGHAT, CDR2 FQNNGV. This chain's CDR3 is CASSLVGRGTSTDTQYF. CDR3 in DNA: TGTGCCAGCAGCTTAGTTGGGAGGGGGACTAGCACAGATACGCAGTATTTT.

Concerning this clone itself: Other DNA sequences from this sample encode an identical CDR3 as well. J is TRBJ2-3 and V is TRBV5-1; D unclear. The CDR3 is 12 residues long. V was clipped by 4 bases and J by 0 bases, with 3 bases between them. The V gene's germline CDR1 is SGHRS and CDR2 YFSETQ. DNA for the CDR3: TGCGCCAGCAGCATAAGCACAGATACGCAGTATTTT. This sequence encodes CASSISTDTQYF.

V is TRBV21-1 and J is TRBJ2-1; TRBD1 reflects the table's D call only, with no check against the DNA. TRBV21-1 is recorded as a pseudogene. This CDR3 contains 14 residues. CDR3: CASSKRGLYNEQFF. DNA for the CDR3: TGTGCCAGCAGCAAAAGGGGGCTCTACAATGAGCAGTTCTTC.

V is TRBV7-2 and J is TRBJ1-1, with a tentative D call TRBD1 (5 bases). V was trimmed by 2 bases and J by 0 bases, leaving 16 bases between them. This CDR3 comprises 17 residues. The germline V gene encodes CDR1 SGHTA and CDR2 FQGNSA. The CDR3 loop is CASSLRGSGNMNTEAFF. DNA of the CDR3: TGTGCCAGCAGCTTAAGGGGTTCGGGGAACATGAACACTGAAGCTTTCTTT. The whole variable domain, remainder taken from reference TRBV7-2 and TRBJ1-1, is GAGVSQSPSNKVTEKGKDVELRCDPISGHTALYWYRQSLGQGLEFLIYFQGNSAPDKSGLPSDRFSAERTGGSVSTLTIQRTQQEDSAVYLCASSLRGSGNMNTEAFFGQGTRLTVV.

The rearrangement links TRBV19 to TRBJ1-1; tentatively, D is TRBD1 (5 bases). This CDR3 comprises 14 residues. Trimming cost V 3 bases and J 4 bases, with 12 bases left between them. Germline values: CDR1 LNHDA, CDR2 SQIVND (reference sequence). The CDR3 sequence is CASSMLQVVTEAFF. The CDR3 region has the DNA TGTGCCAGTAGTATGTTACAGGTTGTCACTGAAGCTTTCTTT.

The J gene is TRBJ2-2, the V gene TRBV7-2; TRBD1 or TRBD2 may be the D gene (6 bases each). The CDR3 consists of 14 residues. Trimming removed 6 bases from V and 4 bases from J, with 12 bases in between. In germline, CDR1 is SGHTA, CDR2 FQGNSA. CDR3 sequence: CASRKGGSTGELFF. The CDR3 DNA reads TGTGCCAGCAGGAAAGGGGGGAGCACCGGGGAGCTGTTTTTT.

The V and J genes are TRBV11-2 and TRBJ1-6; D is ambiguous. The CDR3 length is 12 residues. Trimming pared 3 bases from V and 7 bases from J, leaving 4 bases between. CDR1 and CDR2 (germline): SGHAT, FQNNGV. The CDR3 spells CASSFRNSPLHF. The CDR3 region has the DNA TGTGCCAGCAGCTTCCGGAATTCACCCCTCCACTTT. Supplemented by reference TRBV11-2 and TRBJ1-6, the full variable domain reads EAGVAQSPRYKIIEKRQSVAFWCNPISGHATLYWYQQILGQGPKLLIQFQNNGVVDDSQLPKDRFSAERLKGVDSTLKIQPAKLEDSAVYLCASSFRNSPLHFGNGTRLTVT.

This chain links TRBV7-2 with TRBJ1-5; possibly TRBD1 for D (5 bases). V was clipped by 3 bases and J by 4 bases, with 13 bases between them. Germline CDR1 reads SGHTA; CDR2 reads FQGNSA. The CDR3 sequence is 15 residues long. In nucleotides, the CDR3 is TGTGCCAGCAGCTTGACAGATAGTTTAAATCAGCCCCAGCATTTT. It specifies CASSLTDSLNQPQHF. The variable domain in full, completed from reference TRBV7-2 and TRBJ1-5, reads GAGVSQSPSNKVTEKGKDVELRCDPISGHTALYWYRQSLGQGLEFLIYFQGNSAPDKSGLPSDRFSAERTGGSVSTLTIQRTQQEDSAVYLCASSLTDSLNQPQHFGDGTRLSIL.